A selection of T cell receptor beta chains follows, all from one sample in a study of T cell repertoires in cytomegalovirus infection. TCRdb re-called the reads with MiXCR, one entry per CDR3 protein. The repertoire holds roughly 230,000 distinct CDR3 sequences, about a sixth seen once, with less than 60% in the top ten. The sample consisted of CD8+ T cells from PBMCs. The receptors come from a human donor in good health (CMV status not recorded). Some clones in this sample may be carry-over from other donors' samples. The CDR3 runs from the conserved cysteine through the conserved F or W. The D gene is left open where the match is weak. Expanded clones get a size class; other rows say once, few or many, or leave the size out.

CDR3nt: TGTGCCAGTGTCCTCGCAACAGATTATAATTCACCCCTCCACTTT
CDR3aa: CASVLATDYNSPLHF
v_gene: TRBV19
d_gene: .
abundance: few
j_gene: TRBJ1-6

CDR3nt: TGTGCCACCCGGACAGCCGGACACTACGAGCAGTACTTC
CDR3aa: CATRTAGHYEQYF
v_gene: TRBV2
d_gene: .
abundance: few
j_gene: TRBJ2-7

CDR3nt: TGTGCCAGCAGCAACCATGGGGAGGGGTGGACATACAATGAGCAGTTCTTC
CDR3aa: CASSNHGEGWTYNEQFF
v_gene: TRBV7-9
d_gene: TRBD2
abundance: few
j_gene: TRBJ2-1

CDR3nt: TGTGCCAGCAGCCCCGGGACAGGGGGTAGAGATGAGCAGTTCTTC
CDR3aa: CASSPGTGGRDEQFF
v_gene: TRBV7-3
d_gene: TRBD1
abundance: many
j_gene: TRBJ2-1

CDR3nt: TGTGCCACCAGCCGCAACAGGGGGACTGAAGCTTTCTTT
CDR3aa: CATSRNRGTEAFF
v_gene: TRBV15
d_gene: TRBD1
abundance: .
j_gene: TRBJ1-1

CDR3nt: TGTGCCAGTAGTATCCCCGGGTCCGACTATGGCTACACCTTC
CDR3aa: CASSIPGSDYGYTF
v_gene: TRBV19
d_gene: .
abundance: .
j_gene: TRBJ1-2

CDR3nt: TGTGCCAGCAGCTTGGAGCTCTTAGCCAAAAACATTCAGTACTTC
CDR3aa: CASSLELLAKNIQYF
v_gene: TRBV7-2
d_gene: .
abundance: many
j_gene: TRBJ2-4

CDR3nt: TGTGCCAGCAGTCCTAGCGGGGGATACTACGAGCAGTACTTC
CDR3aa: CASSPSGGYYEQYF
v_gene: TRBV6-2/TRBV6-3
d_gene: TRBD2
abundance: many
j_gene: TRBJ2-7

CDR3nt: TGTGCCAGCAGCCCGCGGACAGGGAGGGATACCGGGGAGCTGTTTTTT
CDR3aa: CASSPRTGRDTGELFF
v_gene: TRBV7-9
d_gene: .
abundance: .
j_gene: TRBJ2-2

CDR3nt: TGTGCCAGCAGCGTAGGCGCAGGGTACGGGAAAAACATTCAGTACTTC
CDR3aa: CASSVGAGYGKNIQYF
v_gene: TRBV9
d_gene: .
abundance: few
j_gene: TRBJ2-4

CDR3nt: TGTGCCAGCAGCTTCTACCCCGGACTAGCGGGGGGTTCGACTAGCACAGATACGCAGTATTTT
CDR3aa: CASSFYPGLAGGSTSTDTQYF
v_gene: TRBV28
d_gene: TRBD2
abundance: few
j_gene: TRBJ2-3

CDR3nt: TGTGCCAGCAGTGGAATTGGGGACAGCTTCAATCAGCCCCAGCATTTT
CDR3aa: CASSGIGDSFNQPQHF
v_gene: TRBV28
d_gene: TRBD1
abundance: .
j_gene: TRBJ1-5

CDR3nt: TGTGCCACCAGCAGAGTTTACGGTGGCAGCTCCTACGAGCAGTACTTC
CDR3aa: CATSRVYGGSSYEQYF
v_gene: TRBV15
d_gene: .
abundance: .
j_gene: TRBJ2-7

CDR3nt: TGTGCCACCAGTGACCGTGGACAGGTCTCCTACAATGAGCAGTTCTTC
CDR3aa: CATSDRGQVSYNEQFF
v_gene: TRBV24-1
d_gene: TRBD1
abundance: .
j_gene: TRBJ2-1

CDR3nt: TGCGCCAGCAGCGAGGACAGGGAATGGGCTGAAGCTTTCTTT
CDR3aa: CASSEDREWAEAFF
v_gene: TRBV5-1
d_gene: TRBD1
abundance: once
j_gene: TRBJ1-1

CDR3nt: TGTGCCAGTAGTCTTACCGGGACGCCCTACGAGCAGTACTTC
CDR3aa: CASSLTGTPYEQYF
v_gene: TRBV19
d_gene: .
abundance: .
j_gene: TRBJ2-7

CDR3nt: TGCGCCAGCAGCTTGGATCCGGGGGGGCAGCCCCAGCATTTT
CDR3aa: CASSLDPGGQPQHF
v_gene: TRBV5-1
d_gene: .
abundance: .
j_gene: TRBJ1-5

CDR3nt: TGCAGGGCTACCTACACAGATACGCAGTATTTT
CDR3aa: CRATYTDTQYF
v_gene: TRBV20-1
d_gene: .
abundance: .
j_gene: TRBJ2-3

CDR3nt: TGCAGCGTTACACCGAGTTCGGGGTACGAGCAGTACTTC
CDR3aa: CSVTPSSGYEQYF
v_gene: TRBV29-1
d_gene: .
abundance: few
j_gene: TRBJ2-7

CDR3nt: TGTGCCAGCAGCGCCCGGGACAGGGGAGCTGAAAAACTGTTTTTT
CDR3aa: CASSARDRGAEKLFF
v_gene: TRBV7-4
d_gene: TRBD1
abundance: .
j_gene: TRBJ1-4

CDR3nt: TGCAGTGCTAGAGATACTAGCGAATCCTACAATGAGCAGTTCTTC
CDR3aa: CSARDTSESYNEQFF
v_gene: TRBV20-1
d_gene: TRBD2
abundance: .
j_gene: TRBJ2-1

CDR3nt: TGTGCCAGCAGCTTCTCAGTTCAGGGACAAGAGACCCAGTACTTC
CDR3aa: CASSFSVQGQETQYF
v_gene: TRBV11-2
d_gene: .
abundance: many
j_gene: TRBJ2-5

CDR3nt: TGCGCCAGCAGCCAAGACCGGACGGACCAGGGGAATTCACCCCTCCACTTT
CDR3aa: CASSQDRTDQGNSPLHF
v_gene: TRBV4-3
d_gene: .
abundance: once
j_gene: TRBJ1-6

CDR3nt: TGTGCCAGCAGCCAAGATCAACAGGGGGCCTACGAGCAGTACTTC
CDR3aa: CASSQDQQGAYEQYF
v_gene: TRBV4-2
d_gene: TRBD1
abundance: few
j_gene: TRBJ2-7

CDR3nt: TGTGCCAGCATCAAAGGACAGGGGGCGCCTCACTATGGCTACACCTTC
CDR3aa: CASIKGQGAPHYGYTF
v_gene: TRBV2
d_gene: TRBD1
abundance: few
j_gene: TRBJ1-2

CDR3nt: TGTGCCAGCAGCTCTCGGGATGCTGGAAACACCATATATTTT
CDR3aa: CASSSRDAGNTIYF
v_gene: TRBV11-2
d_gene: .
abundance: many
j_gene: TRBJ1-3

CDR3nt: TGTGCCAGCAGCCAAACCGGGACAGGGGGGGAAAAACTGTTTTTT
CDR3aa: CASSQTGTGGEKLFF
v_gene: TRBV11-2
d_gene: TRBD1
abundance: .
j_gene: TRBJ1-4

CDR3nt: TGTGCCAGCAGTACGGCACGTCTAGCTTGGTACAATGAGCAGTTCTTC
CDR3aa: CASSTARLAWYNEQFF
v_gene: TRBV6-2/TRBV6-3
d_gene: .
abundance: many
j_gene: TRBJ2-1

CDR3nt: TGTGCCAGTAGTGGGGGACAGGGGTTGGTATGGAACACTGAAGCTTTCTTT
CDR3aa: CASSGGQGLVWNTEAFF
v_gene: TRBV19
d_gene: TRBD1
abundance: .
j_gene: TRBJ1-1

CDR3nt: TGTGCCAGCAGCGGCTTTTGGGAGGGGAGTCAGGAGACCCAGTACTTC
CDR3aa: CASSGFWEGSQETQYF
v_gene: TRBV9
d_gene: TRBD2
abundance: .
j_gene: TRBJ2-5

CDR3nt: TGTGCCAGCAGCTTGAACAGAGAGCGACCCTACGAGCAGTACTTC
CDR3aa: CASSLNRERPYEQYF
v_gene: TRBV5-4
d_gene: .
abundance: .
j_gene: TRBJ2-7

CDR3nt: TGTGCCAGCCGACCCTCAGAAGTAGAGGCTTTCTTT
CDR3aa: CASRPSEVEAFF
v_gene: TRBV7-2
d_gene: .
abundance: many
j_gene: TRBJ1-1

CDR3nt: TGTGCCAGCAGTAATATGTCACCGCGCGCTTTCTTT
CDR3aa: CASSNMSPRAFF
v_gene: TRBV6-2/TRBV6-3
d_gene: .
abundance: few
j_gene: TRBJ1-1

CDR3nt: TGCGCCAGCAGCCAGAGAGTCTCTGGGGCCAACGTCCTGACTTTC
CDR3aa: CASSQRVSGANVLTF
v_gene: TRBV4-3
d_gene: .
abundance: .
j_gene: TRBJ2-6

CDR3nt: TGTGCCACGGGACACGCGGACAATGAGCAGTTCTTC
CDR3aa: CATGHADNEQFF
v_gene: TRBV19
d_gene: .
abundance: .
j_gene: TRBJ2-1

CDR3nt: TGTGCCAGTAGTCAGAAGGGGTATGGCTACACCTTC
CDR3aa: CASSQKGYGYTF
v_gene: TRBV19
d_gene: .
abundance: many
j_gene: TRBJ1-2

CDR3nt: TGTGCCAGCAGTATACAGGTCTCTGGGGCCAACGTCCTGACTTTC
CDR3aa: CASSIQVSGANVLTF
v_gene: TRBV6-5
d_gene: .
abundance: .
j_gene: TRBJ2-6

CDR3nt: TGTGCCAGCAGTTACTCGAGTGGCAGGGCCAGCTACGAGCAGTACTTC
CDR3aa: CASSYSSGRASYEQYF
v_gene: TRBV6-2/TRBV6-3
d_gene: .
abundance: .
j_gene: TRBJ2-7

CDR3nt: TGTGCCAGCAGCTTATCACTTCAGGGTCTCACTGAAGCTTTCTTT
CDR3aa: CASSLSLQGLTEAFF
v_gene: TRBV7-6
d_gene: .
abundance: many
j_gene: TRBJ1-1

CDR3nt: TGTGCCAGCAGCCAAGAGTGGTCCAGGGGAGACAATCAGCCCCAGCATTTT
CDR3aa: CASSQEWSRGDNQPQHF
v_gene: TRBV4-2
d_gene: .
abundance: .
j_gene: TRBJ1-5

CDR3nt: TGTGCCAGTAGTATACCCATGAATTCAATTGAGAGCACTGAAGCTTTCTTT
CDR3aa: CASSIPMNSIESTEAFF
v_gene: TRBV19
d_gene: .
abundance: .
j_gene: TRBJ1-1

CDR3nt: TGCAGCGTAAGGAGGGATGAAAAACTGTTTTTT
CDR3aa: CSVRRDEKLFF
v_gene: TRBV20-1
d_gene: .
abundance: once
j_gene: TRBJ1-4

CDR3nt: TGTGCCAGCAGCGACAACCGGGACAAGGGCTTCCTCTATGGCTACACCTTC
CDR3aa: CASSDNRDKGFLYGYTF
v_gene: TRBV13
d_gene: .
abundance: .
j_gene: TRBJ1-2

CDR3nt: TGTGCCAGCAGCTTAGATTCACGGGGTCTGCACACTGAAGCTTTCTTT
CDR3aa: CASSLDSRGLHTEAFF
v_gene: TRBV7-8
d_gene: .
abundance: many
j_gene: TRBJ1-1

CDR3nt: TGTGCCAGCAGCCATTTTTCCGGGACAGGGGACACAGATACGCAGTATTTT
CDR3aa: CASSHFSGTGDTDTQYF
v_gene: TRBV14
d_gene: TRBD1
abundance: many
j_gene: TRBJ2-3

CDR3nt: TGCGCCAGCAGTGAGTCGGGCAGCCCGAACTATGGCTACACCTTC
CDR3aa: CASSESGSPNYGYTF
v_gene: TRBV10-2
d_gene: .
abundance: .
j_gene: TRBJ1-2

CDR3nt: TGTGCCAGCAGCCCGCCCATGACAGGGTACCCTGAAGCTTTCTTT
CDR3aa: CASSPPMTGYPEAFF
v_gene: TRBV7-8
d_gene: TRBD1
abundance: many
j_gene: TRBJ1-1

CDR3nt: TGTGCCAGCAGCCAAGAGGCGAATGCCCTCTCCTACGAGCAGTACTTC
CDR3aa: CASSQEANALSYEQYF
v_gene: TRBV4-2
d_gene: .
abundance: few
j_gene: TRBJ2-7

CDR3nt: TGTGCCAGCAGTTATTTGGGGACAGGGGACGGGGCCAACGTCCTGACTTTC
CDR3aa: CASSYLGTGDGANVLTF
v_gene: TRBV6-2/TRBV6-3
d_gene: TRBD1
abundance: .
j_gene: TRBJ2-6

CDR3nt: TGTGCTAGTCGGCAGACCCCCGACAGGTACGAGACCCAGTACTTC
CDR3aa: CASRQTPDRYETQYF
v_gene: TRBV12-5
d_gene: .
abundance: few
j_gene: TRBJ2-5

CDR3nt: TGCAGCGTTCCGGGACAGAGAGTTGATACGCAGTATTTT
CDR3aa: CSVPGQRVDTQYF
v_gene: TRBV29-1
d_gene: TRBD1
abundance: few
j_gene: TRBJ2-3